The sample holds many counts of the clone carrying this T cell receptor (beta chain). The junction had 2 bases not matched to a gene; V was cut back by 0 bases and J by 7 bases. Per germline, CDR1 DFQATT and CDR2 SNEGSKA (reference sequence). The CDR3 loop spans 14 amino acids. The data derive from a study of CD8 T cells in ankylosing spondylitis. 5'-RACE, quantitative and with molecular barcodes, yielded the TCR beta libraries. Using its own MiXCR run on the 5' RACE reads, TCRdb lists one record per CDR3 protein. This table holds 100,000 to 150,000 distinct CDR3 sequences, 9.3% found once. Specimen: blood, either unsorted or a sorted T cell fraction (not recorded which). This chain connects TRBV20-1 to TRBJ1-6; 8 bases match TRBD1. The receptor was isolated from a male donor with ankylosing spondylitis or in good health (not recorded which). CDR3 loop: CSAREGQENSPLHF. The DNA of the CDR3 is TGCAGTGCTAGAGAGGGACAGGAGAATTCACCCCTCCACTTT.